The rows below give T cell receptor beta chains drawn from one sample of a study of cytomegalovirus exposure and HLA in healthy donors. Repertoires were generated with immunoSEQ multiplex PCR, while TCRdb's copy carries only in-frame clones and drops some. This sample carries some 170,000 clones, roughly 86% of them seen once, and the ten largest clones take roughly 2.5%. What was sequenced was PBMCs. The receptor set was obtained from a man between 18 and 29 years old in good health and CMV-seropositive. Both conserved end residues are part of each CDR3. The D gene is left open where the match is weak. For some rows the clone size is stated as once, few or many, or as a class when expanded; others skip it.

. . TRBJ2-3 TRBV15 CATKGDSDTQYF TGTGCCACAAAGGGGGATTCAGATACGCAGTATTTT
. . TRBJ1-1 TRBV6-5 CASSSIQFRGTEAFF TGTGCCAGCAGTTCCATTCAATTCAGGGGAACTGAAGCTTTCTTT
. . TRBJ1-1 TRBV5-3 CARSPGGTLFHMNTEAFF TGTGCCAGAAGCCCGGGGGGCACTTTGTTCCACATGAACACTGAAGCTTTCTTT
TRBD1 . TRBJ2-1 TRBV5-1 CASSLDRGGTYNEQFF TGCGCCAGCAGCTTGGACAGGGGTGGGACCTACAATGAGCAGTTCTTC
. . TRBJ2-1 TRBV4-1 CASSQGAAEQFF TGCGCCAGCAGCCAAGGGGCAGCTGAGCAGTTCTTC
. . TRBJ1-3 TRBV5-6 CASSLGQSGNTIYF TGTGCCAGCAGCTTGGGACAGTCTGGAAACACCATATATTTT
TRBD2 . TRBJ2-7 TRBV18 CASRGLAGNSYEQYF TGTGCCAGCCGAGGACTAGCGGGCAATTCCTACGAGCAGTACTTC
. . TRBJ2-1 TRBV29-1 CSVTSDNEQFF TGCAGCGTTACGTCAGACAATGAGCAGTTCTTC
. . TRBJ1-1 TRBV5-4 CASSFSLLRGETEAFF TGTGCCAGCAGCTTTTCACTCTTACGCGGGGAGACTGAAGCTTTCTTT
. . TRBJ2-3 TRBV27 CATRGSEDTQYF TGTGCCACGAGGGGGAGCGAAGATACGCAGTATTTT
. . TRBJ2-3 TRBV6-1 CASSESDYTDTQYF TGTGCCAGCAGTGAATCAGACTATACAGATACGCAGTATTTT
TRBD2 . TRBJ2-1 TRBV5-1 CASSLERGSEQFF TGCGCCAGCAGCTTGGAGCGGGGCAGTGAGCAGTTCTTC
. . TRBJ2-1 TRBV6-4 CASSARDNNEQFF TGTGCCAGCAGTGCCCGGGACAACAATGAGCAGTTCTTC
. . TRBJ1-2 TRBV20-1 CSGRGAWGYTF TGCAGTGGTCGGGGGGCTTGGGGCTACACCTTC
. . TRBJ2-1 TRBV23-1 CASSQSPGRRGCNEQFF TGCGCCAGCAGTCAATCCCCCGGCCGCAGGGGTTGCAATGAGCAGTTCTTC
TRBD1 . TRBJ1-1 TRBV5-1 CASRAQGARNTEAFF TGCGCCAGCAGGGCACAGGGGGCAAGGAACACTGAAGCTTTCTTT
. . TRBJ2-2 TRBV15 CATSRNRAPGELFF TGTGCCACCAGCAGAAACAGGGCCCCCGGGGAGCTGTTTTTT
TRBD2 . TRBJ2-3 TRBV10-3 CAISDSTSGGDTQYF TGTGCCATCAGTGACTCGACTAGCGGCGGAGATACGCAGTATTTT
. . TRBJ1-2 TRBV29-1 CSVGANYGYTF TGCAGCGTCGGAGCTAACTATGGCTACACCTTC
. . TRBJ1-1 TRBV5-1 CASKPVGGTEAFF TGCGCCAGCAAGCCCGTGGGAGGAACTGAAGCTTTCTTT
. . TRBJ2-7 TRBV9 CASSVAGGNYEQYF TGTGCCAGCAGCGTAGCGGGGGGCAACTACGAGCAGTACTTC
TRBD1 few TRBJ1-2 TRBV4-2 CASSQVDRDGYTF TGTGCCAGCAGCCAAGTGGACAGGGATGGCTACACCTTC
TRBD1 once TRBJ2-7 TRBV19 CASQPSGTGTYEQYF TGTGCCAGCCAGCCCTCCGGGACAGGAACCTACGAGCAGTACTTC
. . TRBJ2-1 TRBV19 CASSAGGNEQFF TGTGCCAGTAGTGCAGGGGGGAATGAGCAGTTCTTC